This T cell receptor (beta chain) was sequenced in a study of tumor-infiltrating lymphocytes in primary liver carcinoma. Study-wide background: Men as well as women, aged 30 to 69 years, made up the patients.

TCR beta cDNA came from roughly 0.45 ug total RNA, primed with a constant-region primer. Three rounds of nested multiplex PCR with slightly modified ARM-PCR produced TCR beta libraries. Both of the initial two PCR rounds ran for approximately 11 cycles and employed TRBV1-TRBV30 forward primers alongside a C-beta reverse primer. TCRdb reprocessed the multiplex PCR reads via MiXCR and lists one record per CDR3 protein. The table lists some 190,000 distinct CDR3 sequences, about 60% of them singletons. Overall study results and limits: Unsorted bulk sampling ruled out any CD4+ versus CD8+ repertoire comparison. Lower overlap was observed for tumor-adjacent and tumor-blood pairs relative to tumor region pairs.

Germline DNA was extracted too, while blood RNA derived from unsorted whole blood. These patients lived with chronic HBV infection and had never been treated. The CDR3 runs 14 residues. V trimming: 6 bases; J trimming: 3 bases; junction bases outside the gene matches: 4. CDR1 is WSHSY and CDR2 is SAAADI in the germline V gene. Concerning this clonotype: Its specificity is not known.

The J gene is TRBJ2-1, the V gene TRBV10-2; 8 nucleotides agree with TRBD2. The sequenced sample was peripheral blood. The source of this sequence is a man aged 35 to 55 with primary liver carcinoma and hepatitis B virus infection. In DNA, the CDR3 is TGCGCCAGCAGGGCCGGGACTAGCTACAATGAGCAGTTCTTC. The encoded protein is CASRAGTSYNEQFF.